This entry describes one T cell receptor (beta chain). This clone was observed a few times. The clone's antigen remains unknown. No base qualities exist here, and no much larger clone lies one base off it. At one collaborating source in Seattle, patients were enrolled during active infection and were followed longitudinally through the course of disease. The collaborating institutions used their own protocols to collect whole blood in K2EDTA tubes. For TCRbeta analysis, collaborator samples were shipped as frozen whole blood, as isolated PBMCs, or as DNA extracted from either sample type. This entry belongs to a study of blood T cell repertoires in COVID-19 (dated by TCRdb to between 2020 and 2021). Concerning the study at large: Samples from collaborators originated in the United States, Italy and Spain and spanned both the acute and convalescent phases of COVID-19. The prospective study material was composed of cDNA or gDNA derived from T cells, B-cell-depleted T cells, or PBMCs. A de-identified subject ID, COVID-19 status, age in years and sex were almost always included in the sample metadata. A freely available public database, intended as a resource for researchers studying the immune response to SARS-CoV-2, is where the repertoires were released. Subjects who had been exposed to COVID-19, were actively infected with it, or had recovered from it provided the deeply sampled blood TCRbeta repertoires that made up the dataset. Samples came from the ongoing ImmuneRACE study (first 160 participants) plus 1,254 subjects from 6 global collaborators. Where available, HLA class I and class II types were taken from metadata supplied by the sample provider and were not determined by assay-based typing.

V is shortened by 3 bases, J by 4 bases, and the region joining them spans 9 bases. The CDR3 sequence holds 13 residues, the cysteine and phenylalanine included. Here the CDR3 DNA is all that survives: 39 bases in frame from base 1. From a lookup of the germline V gene (reference sequence), CDR1 and CDR2 are LGHDT and YNNKEL. TCRbeta CDR3 regions were amplified from genomic DNA by means of the immunoSEQ Assay, a bias-controlled multiplex PCR. Regarding the original processing steps: The number of nucleated cells in each sample was estimated from the amplification of reference gene primers within the assay. To quantify the absolute abundance of each unique TCRbeta CDR3 rearrangement, sequence reads were collapsed and filtered. For each sample, productive Simpson clonality was calculated as the square root of Simpson's diversity index over productive rearrangements. Drawn from immuneACCESS, this table holds only the in-frame rearrangements with V and J called that TCRdb kept. Clones are partly lost; checked studies trace under half to an unresolved V gene and leave the rest unexplained. That table supplies the V and J calls and clone size; D and trimming were determined from the DNA. This sample holds about 210,000 clones; less than 90% were observed only once. Roughly 10% of the sample belongs to the ten largest clones.

Study-wide findings and limitations: The quantity of clinical and demographic metadata differed by source and by participant and was supplied without curation.

The sequencing input was peripheral blood. The chain is assembled from TRBV3-1 (or the pseudogene TRBV3-2) and TRBJ1-1, with TRBD1 tentatively as D gene (6 bases match). The TCR comes from an elderly woman with COVID-19, enrolled during active disease. CDR3 region: CASSQGALTEAFF. Read as DNA, the sequence is TGTGCCAGCAGCCAGGGGGCACTCACTGAAGCTTTCTTT.